This TCR beta chain was obtained from a study of T cell responses to AZD1222 COVID-19 vaccine. Study at large: Samples with a second dose at about 4 or about 12 weeks were pooled together.

The CDR3 contains 14 residues. Trimming cost V 1 base and J 10 bases, with 17 bases left between them. The germline V gene has CDR1 SGHNT and CDR2 YYREEE (reference sequence). A note on this clone: Its matching antigen is unknown.

Study-level results: Females made up more of the donors, who were largely white British, and clonal diversity may have come out too low.

The protocol was immunoSEQ multiplex PCR, while the TCRdb copy is restricted to in-frame clones and leaves out a portion. The sample lists 100,000 to 150,000 clones, more than 80% occurring once. V gene TRBV5-4 combines with J gene TRBJ1-1; D remains ambiguous. Source: peripheral blood, taken on day 0 of AZD1222 vaccination. This TCR was sampled from an adult in good health. In DNA form, the CDR3 reads TGTGCCAGCAGCTTGTCCCAGACCACAGTGGGAGCTTTCTTT. Residues: CASSLSQTTVGAFF.